A selection of T cell receptor beta chains follows, all from one sample in a study of CD8 T cells in ankylosing spondylitis. One entry per CDR3 protein, called by TCRdb with MiXCR from the 5' RACE reads. The table includes tens of thousands of distinct CDR3 sequences, around 10% detected once. The sequencing sample was made of blood, either unsorted or a sorted T cell fraction (not recorded which). Every receptor here comes from a male donor with ankylosing spondylitis or in good health (not recorded which). CDR3s include the opening cysteine and the closing phenylalanine or tryptophan. A D gene is named only where the DNA matches it firmly. Size values are once, few and many counts, or a class for expanded clones, and some rows have none.

j_gene | d_gene | v_gene | abundance | CDR3nt | CDR3aa
TRBJ2-1 | TRBD2 | TRBV4-1 | few | TGCGCCAGCAGCGGGGGGACTAGCGTCTACAATGAGCAGTTCTTC | CASSGGTSVYNEQFF
TRBJ2-2 | - | TRBV12-3/TRBV12-4 | many | TGTGCCAGCAGTGCCAACTTAGCGGACAGAAACACCGGGGAGCTGTTTTTT | CASSANLADRNTGELFF
TRBJ2-5 | - | TRBV15 | many | TGTGCCACCAGCGCCAGACGTCAGTACCAAGAGACCCAGTACTTC | CATSARRQYQETQYF
TRBJ2-5 | - | TRBV9 | many | TGTGCCAGCAGCGTAGATCGCGGAGAAGAGACCCAGTACTTC | CASSVDRGEETQYF
TRBJ1-1 | TRBD1 | TRBV5-1 | many | TGCGCCAGCAGCTTGGCGGGACAGTTGAACACTGAAGCTTTCTTT | CASSLAGQLNTEAFF
TRBJ2-2 | TRBD2 | TRBV3-1 | many | TGTGCCAGCATTACCCCGGGCCCGAAGCGGGAGCCCGTCCCCGGGGAGCTGTTTTTT | CASITPGPKREPVPGELFF
TRBJ2-7 | TRBD1 | TRBV13 | many | TGTGCCAGCAGCTTGACGGGACAGGGCATCGAGCAGTACTTC | CASSLTGQGIEQYF
TRBJ2-1 | - | TRBV12-3/TRBV12-4 | few | TGTGCCAGCAGTTTAAACGGATTGGCCGACAATGAGCAGTTCTTC | CASSLNGLADNEQFF
TRBJ2-5 | - | TRBV12-3/TRBV12-4 | many | TGTGCCAGCAGTCGGTGGGCGGGGCCTTCCCAAGAGACCCAGTACTTC | CASSRWAGPSQETQYF
TRBJ2-1 | TRBD2 | TRBV20-1 | few | TGCAGTGCTAGAGATACACTAGCGGGATCGAGGAATGAGCAGTTCTTC | CSARDTLAGSRNEQFF
TRBJ2-3 | - | TRBV4-1 | many | TGCGCCAGCAGCCTCACAGCCTCTAGCACAGATACGCAGTATTTT | CASSLTASSTDTQYF
TRBJ1-1 | TRBD1 | TRBV12-3/TRBV12-4 | many | TGTGCCAGCATCACGGGACAGTCGAACACTGAAGCTTTCTTT | CASITGQSNTEAFF
TRBJ2-1 | TRBD1 | TRBV6-5 | many | TGTGCCAGCAGTTACGGGGACAGGGACCATGAGCAGTTCTTC | CASSYGDRDHEQFF
TRBJ1-3 | - | TRBV4-3 | many | TGCGCCAGCAGCCAGGTCCGGATTCTCGCTGGAAACACCATATATTTT | CASSQVRILAGNTIYF
TRBJ2-7 | - | TRBV10-3 | - | TGTGCCACCGGGACCGACTTAGGCGACGAGCAGTACTTC | CATGTDLGDEQYF
TRBJ2-7 | - | TRBV5-6 | many | TGTGCCAGCAGCTTGGCCCCAGGAGCATCGTACGAGCAGTACTTC | CASSLAPGASYEQYF
TRBJ2-3 | TRBD2 | TRBV4-3 | many | TGCGCCAGCAGCCAAGATCCCCCCCGGACTAGCGGGATGGATACGCAGTATTTT | CASSQDPPRTSGMDTQYF
TRBJ2-5 | TRBD2 | TRBV7-9 | - | TGTGTCAGCAGCCCCCGGACTAGAGGGAACCAAGAGACCCAGTACTTC | CVSSPRTRGNQETQYF
TRBJ2-7 | - | TRBV18 | many | TGTGCCAGCTCACTTACCCGAACCGGGCAGACCTACGAGCAGTACTTC | CASSLTRTGQTYEQYF
TRBJ2-2 | TRBD1 | TRBV18 | few | TGTGCCAGCTCACCAGTCCAGGGGGCCTACACCGGGGAGCTGTTTTTT | CASSPVQGAYTGELFF
TRBJ1-5 | TRBD1 | TRBV4-1 | many | TGCGCCAGCAGCCAAGCATGGACAGGGGACAATCAGCCCCAGCATTTT | CASSQAWTGDNQPQHF
TRBJ1-1 | TRBD1 | TRBV5-1 | many | TGCGCCAGCAGCTCCAATATTGGGACAGGGGGCTCGGCTTTCTTT | CASSSNIGTGGSAFF
TRBJ1-6 | - | TRBV20-1 | many | TGCAGTGCTTCATCGGGACAAAGCTCCTATAATTCACCCCTCCACTTT | CSASSGQSSYNSPLHF
TRBJ2-3 | - | TRBV12-3/TRBV12-4 | many | TGTGCCAGCAGTATCCCCTTGGGAGGTCGCGCAGATACGCAGTATTTT | CASSIPLGGRADTQYF
TRBJ1-5 | - | TRBV25-1 | many | TGTGCCAGCAGTGAATGGGGGTCTGGGCAGCCCCAGCATTTT | CASSEWGSGQPQHF
TRBJ2-7 | - | TRBV5-1 | many | TGCGCCAGCAGCTTCACCTCGGAGGAGCAGTACTTC | CASSFTSEEQYF
TRBJ1-2 | - | TRBV10-3 | many | TGTGCCATCAGTGAGTCTAGAGGGGATGGCTACACCTTC | CAISESRGDGYTF
TRBJ2-7 | TRBD1 | TRBV20-1 | many | TGCAGTGCTCCGACGACAGGGAAAAAGTACGAGCAGTACTTC | CSAPTTGKKYEQYF
TRBJ2-7 | TRBD2 | TRBV7-9 | few | TGTGCCAGCAGTTCCGGGACTAGCGGGACCCTAACGGACGAGCAGTACTTC | CASSSGTSGTLTDEQYF
TRBJ2-1 | - | TRBV4-2 | many | TGTGCCAGCAGGCACTTGACCAGGAATGAGCAGTTCTTC | CASRHLTRNEQFF
TRBJ1-5 | - | TRBV12-3/TRBV12-4 | many | TGTGCCAGCAGCTTCGGACAGAATCAGCCCCAGCATTTT | CASSFGQNQPQHF
TRBJ2-7 | - | TRBV29-1 | many | TGCAGCGTTAAGATCGGGGGTTACGAGCAGTACTTC | CSVKIGGYEQYF
TRBJ2-2 | - | TRBV6-1 | many | TGTGCCAGCAGTACCCACTACAGGGACACCGGGGAGCTGTTTTTT | CASSTHYRDTGELFF
TRBJ2-1 | - | TRBV6-1 | many | TGTGCCAGCAGACCTGGGGTCTACCGGCATGAGCAGTTCTTC | CASRPGVYRHEQFF
TRBJ1-6 | - | TRBV6-5 | many | TGTGCCAGCAGTTACTCGTTTAGGGTTGGAGAAGGCTCACCCCTCCACTTT | CASSYSFRVGEGSPLHF
TRBJ1-1 | - | TRBV5-6 | - | TGTGCCAGCAGCCCGGCGGGCGGTGAAGCTTTCTTT | CASSPAGGEAFF
TRBJ2-3 | TRBD2 | TRBV2 | few | TGTGCCAGCAGTCGGACTAGCGAGGGCACAGATACGCAGTATTTT | CASSRTSEGTDTQYF
TRBJ1-1 | TRBD1 | TRBV20-1 | - | TGCAGTGCCCCGGGACAGCGAAACACTGAAGCTTTCTTT | CSAPGQRNTEAFF
TRBJ2-5 | TRBD2 | TRBV10-3 | - | TGTGCCATCAGTGAGTCAACTAGCGACCAGTACTTC | CAISESTSDQYF
TRBJ1-1 | - | TRBV7-3 | many | TGTGCCAGCAGCGCGGGACCGCTTTTCACTGAAGCTTTCTTT | CASSAGPLFTEAFF
TRBJ2-1 | TRBD2 | TRBV12-5 | many | TGTGCTAGTGTCCCCGGGACTAGCGGAACCAATGAGCAGTTCTTC | CASVPGTSGTNEQFF
TRBJ2-3 | TRBD2 | TRBV20-1 | many | TGCAGTGCTAGAGCACTAGCGGGAGGGTATAAAGATACGCAGTATTTT | CSARALAGGYKDTQYF
TRBJ2-2 | - | TRBV14 | - | TGTGCCAGCAGCGTATTGGGGACGGGGCCCTACACCGGGGAGCTGTTTTTT | CASSVLGTGPYTGELFF
TRBJ1-1 | - | TRBV10-3 | - | TGTGCCATCAGTGACAGCCGCCCCGGAGGGGACACTGAAGCTTTCTTT | CAISDSRPGGDTEAFF
TRBJ2-1 | TRBD1 | TRBV20-1 | many | TGCAGTGCTAGAGATCTCTACGGACAGGGGGTTAATGAGCAGTTCTTC | CSARDLYGQGVNEQFF
TRBJ2-6 | - | TRBV7-6 | many | TGTGCCACTCTGGGGGCCAACGTCCTGACTTTC | CATLGANVLTF
TRBJ2-2 | - | TRBV19 | many | TGTGCCAGTAGTATGGGGGCCATGAACACCGGGGAGCTGTTTTTT | CASSMGAMNTGELFF
TRBJ1-1 | - | TRBV29-1 | few | TGCAGCGTTGAACGGGACACAAGGGAGGGGGCTGAAGCTTTCTTT | CSVERDTREGAEAFF
TRBJ2-2 | TRBD2 | TRBV4-3 | many | TGCGCCAGCAGCCAAGCTTCGACTAGCGGGACTCGGGGGGAGCTGTTTTTT | CASSQASTSGTRGELFF
TRBJ2-7 | TRBD2 | TRBV20-1 | many | TGCAGTGCTAGAGATCTCTGGCGGGAGGGCCCCGACTACGAGCAGTACTTC | CSARDLWREGPDYEQYF